Listed below are T cell receptor beta chains from one sample, sequenced in a study of blood T cell repertoires in COVID-19. Profiled with immunoSEQ multiplex PCR; TCRdb holds only in-frame clones, not every one. The sample records over 400,000 clones, about nine tenths being singletons. The sequencing input was peripheral blood. These receptor sequences come from a woman aged 25 to 45 with active or convalescent COVID-19. Both conserved end residues are part of each CDR3. The D gene is left open where the match is weak.

CDR3 length	V gene	J gene	D gene	CDR3 protein
15	TRBV11-2	TRBJ2-3	TRBD2	CASSVAGGRADTQYF
18	TRBV19	TRBJ1-5	TRBD1	CASSGSTGTGGFNQPQHF
14	TRBV5-1	TRBJ1-6	-	CASSLDGANSPLHF
13	TRBV6-6	TRBJ2-7	-	CASSYEQAYEQYF
13	TRBV3-1/TRBV3-2	TRBJ2-7	TRBD2	CASSQTSAHEQYF
17	TRBV5-4	TRBJ2-2	TRBD2	CASSRGLAGSNTGELFF
12	TRBV29-1	TRBJ2-7	-	CSVVPSPDEQYF
22	TRBV27	TRBJ1-1	TRBD1	CASSPQSLYAGTGRKVNTEAFF
16	TRBV19	TRBJ1-4	-	CASRGRDYSTNEKLFF
11	TRBV5-4	TRBJ2-7	-	CASSSTYEQYF
16	TRBV4-1	TRBJ1-5	TRBD1	CASSQEGGTGGQPQHF
19	TRBV3-1/TRBV3-2	TRBJ1-3	-	CASSPGRGGWGIGGNTIYF
14	TRBV2	TRBJ1-5	-	CASSVSGINQPQHF
16	TRBV7-9	TRBJ1-4	-	CASSAEGGSPNEKLFF
13	TRBV7-6	TRBJ2-7	-	CASSPTGSREQYF
14	TRBV18	TRBJ1-1	-	CASSPAGGNTEAFF
15	TRBV5-6	TRBJ1-5	TRBD1	CASSGQGSNNQPQHF
15	TRBV5-1	TRBJ1-1	-	CASSLESTQNTEAFF
14	TRBV5-1	TRBJ2-7	TRBD1	CASKAGTGGLEQYF
13	TRBV9	TRBJ2-2	-	CASSVLSAGELFF
13	TRBV18	TRBJ1-1	-	CASSDERRTEAFF
13	TRBV30	TRBJ2-2	-	CAWMPPDTGELFF
14	TRBV30	TRBJ1-6	TRBD1	CAWSPGQGTSPLHF
16	TRBV3-1/TRBV3-2	TRBJ2-7	TRBD1	CASSRLGGQGADEQYF
18	TRBV11-2	TRBJ1-1	TRBD1	CASSSYRGRVAAGTEAFF
12	TRBV11-2	TRBJ2-7	-	CASSPPTGEQYF
15	TRBV5-1	TRBJ2-3	-	CASSLGGSQTDTQYF
12	TRBV5-1	TRBJ2-7	TRBD1	CASPGQGQEQYF
21	TRBV6-1	TRBJ2-7	TRBD2	CASSEHILRGLAGGPPYEQYF
19	TRBV5-1	TRBJ2-5	-	CASSLHPSQQGRRQETQYF
15	TRBV3-1/TRBV3-2	TRBJ1-5	-	CASSQDSGVDQPQHF
15	TRBV5-4	TRBJ2-1	-	CASSLDGSSYNEQFF
18	TRBV5-1	TRBJ2-3	TRBD2	CASSSSGTSGGLTDTQYF
16	TRBV10-3	TRBJ2-5	TRBD1	CAISGPGTGSLETQYF
16	TRBV10-3	TRBJ2-1	TRBD2	CAISEPGLASYNEQFF
16	TRBV6-2/TRBV6-3	TRBJ1-1	-	CASSPWGTGKAFEAFF
14	TRBV13	TRBJ2-7	-	CASSLNSEHYEQYF
14	TRBV7-2	TRBJ1-4	-	CASSSPGKNEKLFF
14	TRBV5-8	TRBJ1-1	-	CASSLTETEIEAFF
14	TRBV4-1	TRBJ1-5	-	CASSQAGENQPQHF
15	TRBV19	TRBJ1-3	-	CASTAVESSGNTIYF